Each of the 9 T cell receptor beta chains below was sequenced from the same sample in a study of blood T cells in healthy people across ages. Through a sample-barcoded 5' primer and a J-beta primer mix, a second PCR was run for 7 to 11 cycles. A single record per CDR3 protein comes from TCRdb applying MiXCR to the 5' RACE reads. Of around 1,600,000 distinct CDR3 sequences listed, roughly two fifths are singletons. The sample consisted of blood. These receptors were collected from a woman younger than 30 in good health.

The rearrangement uses TRBV3-1 and TRBJ1-4; D is possibly TRBD1 (6 bases). This CDR3 is 20 amino acids long. The V end lost 1 base, the J end lost 4 bases, and 25 bases lay between the germline ends. CDR1 LGHDT and CDR2 YNNKEL come from the germline V gene (reference sequence). The CDR3 loop is CASSQGEGGRGRAYNEKLFF. The CDR3 DNA is TGTGCCAGCAGCCAAGGGGAAGGGGGAAGAGGACGGGCGTATAATGAAAAACTGTTTTTT.

Details on this clonotype: An end of the junction does not agree with germline; a read error may underlie this. V usage is TRBV7-2 and J usage is TRBJ1-5; the match to TRBD1 covers 8 bases. The CDR3 is 13 amino acids. Germline lookup yields CDR1 SGHTA and CDR2 FQGNSA. CDR3 loop: CASSYRGYQPRHF. DNA for the CDR3: TGTGCCAGCAGCTACAGGGGGTATCAGCCCCGGCATTTT.

V usage is TRBV7-2 and J usage is TRBJ1-5; no firm D call. CDR3 size: 15 residues. V lost 1 base, J lost 3 bases, and 10 bases lay in between. Germline values: CDR1 SGHTA, CDR2 FQGNSA. CDR3 sequence reads: CASSLVRTDNQPQHF. The CDR3 DNA follows: TGTGCCAGCAGCTTAGTAAGGACGGACAATCAGCCCCAGCATTTT. Full variable domain (missing parts from reference TRBV7-2 and TRBJ1-5): GAGVSQSPSNKVTEKGKDVELRCDPISGHTALYWYRQSLGQGLEFLIYFQGNSAPDKSGLPSDRFSAERTGGSVSTLTIQRTQQEDSAVYLCASSLVRTDNQPQHFGDGTRLSIL.

V gene TRBV10-3 combines with J gene TRBJ2-7; the D gene is possibly TRBD2 (5 bases). CDR1 and CDR2 (germline): ENHRY, SYGVKD. This CDR3 has 14 residues. The V end was cut by 2 bases, the J end by 3 bases, with 11 bases between. CDR3 residues: CAISEVSENYEQYF. CDR3 nucleotides: TGTGCCATCAGTGAGGTTAGCGAGAACTACGAGCAGTACTTC.

The V and J genes are TRBV4-2 and TRBJ2-3; 11 bases align to TRBD2. Germline values: CDR1 LGHNA, CDR2 YNFKEQ. This CDR3 spans 18 amino acids. V gave up 0 bases and J gave up 4 bases; unmatched junction bases: 9. This chain's CDR3 is CASSQDLLAGVQADTQYF. Written as DNA, the CDR3 is TGTGCCAGCAGCCAAGATCTACTAGCGGGAGTGCAGGCAGATACGCAGTATTTT.

The rearrangement uses TRBV5-6 and TRBJ1-1; no clear D. The length of the CDR3 is 13 residues. The germline V gene encodes CDR1 SGHDT and CDR2 YYEEEE. V lost 4 bases, J lost 7 bases, and 14 bases lay in between. The CDR3 DNA reads TGTGCCAGCAGCCATGATCCGGGGTTTGAAGCTTTCTTT. This encodes CASSHDPGFEAFF.

This rearrangement joins TRBV4-3 to TRBJ2-7; 7 bases map to TRBD1. The CDR3 loop spans 14 amino acids. Per the germline V gene, CDR1 is LGHNA and CDR2 is YSLEER. V lost 4 bases and J lost 2; bases outside the gene matches: 5. The CDR3 here is CASSLGTVAYEQYF. CDR3 sequence (DNA): TGCGCCAGCAGCCTAGGGACAGTGGCCTACGAGCAGTACTTC.

This clonotype has more than one count but fewer than ten. This chain links TRBV20-1 with TRBJ2-7; 12 bases line up with TRBD2. Germline lookup yields CDR1 DFQATT and CDR2 SNEGSKA (reference sequence). The CDR3 spans 17 residues. The ends lost 0 bases at V and 3 bases at J; junction bases unmatched: 9. The CDR3 reads CSARDQRTSGMFYEQYF. DNA for the CDR3: TGCAGTGCTAGAGACCAAAGGACTAGCGGGATGTTCTACGAGCAGTACTTC.

This clonotype appeared many times. The chain has TRBV6-5 and TRBJ2-7; D is ambiguous. This CDR3 is 14 amino acids long. Germline values: CDR1 MNHEY, CDR2 SVGAGI. Trimming removed 0 bases at V and 2 bases at J, with 8 bases between. The CDR3: CASSYSSETYEQYF. CDR3 sequence (DNA): TGTGCCAGCAGTTACTCTTCGGAAACCTACGAGCAGTACTTC.